Only a few counts were recorded for the clone carrying this TCR beta chain. The data derive from a study of CD8+CD57+ T cells in acquired aplastic anemia. Germline assignment: CDR1 ENHRY and CDR2 SYGVKD. This CDR3 spans 12 amino acids. V gave up 4 bases and J gave up 3 bases, with 7 bases separating them. Patients sequenced had flow cytometry evidence of CD8+CD57+ cell expansion. Severe acquired aplastic anemia was present in every patient. Prior therapy had not been administered to any patient at the time of blood sampling. Genomic DNA acted as the template from which TCR beta VDJ combination and CDR3 sequence profiling were carried out. A single record per CDR3 protein comes from TCRdb applying MiXCR to the reads. The data hold about 98,000 distinct CDR3 sequences, with around 68% observed a single time.

The clonotype was recovered from a human donor with aplastic anemia. The specimen was sorted CD4+, CD8+, or CD8+CD57+ T cells (not recorded which) from PBMCs. The V and J genes are TRBV10-3 and TRBJ2-7; weak D call: TRBD2 (6 bases). CDR3: CAISGRGYEQYF. CDR3 DNA: TGTGCCATCAGTGGGCGGGGCTACGAGCAGTACTTC.